This TCR beta chain is from a study of blood T cells in healthy people across ages. At the level of the study: About one barcoded beta molecule per two T cells was the capture yield of template switching.

Points from the study as a whole: In these data, TCR beta diversity tracked strongly with naive T cell percentage.

Primers used in a second PCR of about 6 to 11 cycles were a sample-barcoded 5' primer and a J-beta primer mix. Each CDR3 protein gets one entry after TCRdb re-called the 5' RACE reads with MiXCR. This sample has fewer than 1.5 million distinct CDR3 sequences, with about 40% found just once. Comments on this clonotype: The antigen remains unidentified.

This clonotype originated in a woman aged 18-29 years in good health. Sequencing was carried out using blood.

CDR3: CASSFQGNRETQYF. The CDR3 nucleotides are TGTGCCAGCAGCTTCCAGGGGAACCGTGAGACCCAGTACTTC. This chain uses TRBV7-2 with TRBJ2-7; tentative D call: TRBD1 (6 bases). The DNA matches TRBJ2-5 better at its end, which makes the J call doubtful. Per the germline V gene, CDR1 is SGHTA and CDR2 is FQGNSA. The CDR3 runs 14 residues.